This T cell receptor (beta chain) was found in a study of response to subunit inactivated influenza vaccine. Study-wide findings and caveats: Authors suggested seasonal influenza vaccinations each recruit few new T cells.

This clonotype has only a few counts. Its antigen remains unknown. One entry per CDR3 protein, called by TCRdb with MiXCR from the RT-PCR reads. The table has roughly 650,000 distinct CDR3 sequences, around 15% seen once. This CDR3 contains 15 residues. Germline V CDR1 and CDR2: SEHNR, FQNEAQ (reference sequence). Trimming shortened V by 4 bases and J by 8 bases, and 18 bases separated the two germline ends. Sample: PBMCs from blood, taken approximately 15 days before vaccination. This sequence joins TRBV7-9 and TRBJ2-1; D is uncertain. The origin of this receptor is a man aged 45-65 years who received an inactivated influenza vaccine. CDR3 in amino acids: CASSSPGRSIDEQFF. In nucleotides, the CDR3 is TGTGCCAGCAGCTCACCCGGGCGTAGTATAGATGAGCAGTTCTTC.